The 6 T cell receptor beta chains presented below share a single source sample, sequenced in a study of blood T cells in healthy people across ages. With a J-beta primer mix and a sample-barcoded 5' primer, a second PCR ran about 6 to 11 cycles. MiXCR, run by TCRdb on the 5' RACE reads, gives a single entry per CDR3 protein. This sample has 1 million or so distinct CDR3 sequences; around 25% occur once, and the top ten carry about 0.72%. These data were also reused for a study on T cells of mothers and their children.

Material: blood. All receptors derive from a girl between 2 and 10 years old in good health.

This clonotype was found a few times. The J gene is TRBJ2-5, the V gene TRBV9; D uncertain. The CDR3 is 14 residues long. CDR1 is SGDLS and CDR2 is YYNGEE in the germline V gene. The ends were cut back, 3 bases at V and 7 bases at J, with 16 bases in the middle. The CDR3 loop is CASSERADARTQYF. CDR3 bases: TGTGCCAGCAGCGAACGGGCGGACGCGAGGACCCAGTACTTC.

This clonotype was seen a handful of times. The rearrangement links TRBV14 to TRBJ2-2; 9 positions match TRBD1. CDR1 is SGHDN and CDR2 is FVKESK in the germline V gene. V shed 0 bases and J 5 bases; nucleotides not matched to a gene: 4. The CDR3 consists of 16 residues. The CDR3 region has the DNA TGTGCCAGCAGCCAAGAGGGACAGGGAATTACCGGGGAGCTGTTTTTT. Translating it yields CASSQEGQGITGELFF.

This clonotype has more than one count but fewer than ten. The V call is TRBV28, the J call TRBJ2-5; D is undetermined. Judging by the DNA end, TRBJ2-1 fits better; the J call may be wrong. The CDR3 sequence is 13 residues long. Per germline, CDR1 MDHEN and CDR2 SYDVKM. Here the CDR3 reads CASSRAPDGEQFF. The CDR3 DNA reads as TGTGCCAGCAGCCGGGCCCCCGATGGTGAGCAGTTCTTC.

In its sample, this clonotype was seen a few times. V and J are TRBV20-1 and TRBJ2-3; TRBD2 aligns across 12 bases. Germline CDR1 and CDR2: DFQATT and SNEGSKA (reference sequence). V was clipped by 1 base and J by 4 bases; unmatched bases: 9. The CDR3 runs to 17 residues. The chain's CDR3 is CSARGPRRLAGADTQYF. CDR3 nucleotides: TGCAGTGCTAGAGGGCCGAGGAGACTAGCGGGAGCAGATACGCAGTATTTT.

The CDR3 nucleotides read TGTGCCACCAGTGGTTCAGGGGCCGGGGAGCTGTTTTTT. Amino acids: CATSGSGAGELFF. This rearrangement joins TRBV24-1 to TRBJ2-2, with D possibly TRBD1 on 6 matching bases. The V gene's germline CDR1 is KGHDR and CDR2 SFDVKD. This CDR3 comprises 13 residues. Trimming pared 5 bases from V and 6 bases from J, leaving 9 bases between.

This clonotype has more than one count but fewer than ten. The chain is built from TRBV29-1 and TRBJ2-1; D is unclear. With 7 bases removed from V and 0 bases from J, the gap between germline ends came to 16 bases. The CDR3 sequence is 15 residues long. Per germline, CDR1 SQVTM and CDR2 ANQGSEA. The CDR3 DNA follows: TGCAGCGCCGAAGGACGCAAGAGCTCCTACAATGAGCAGTTCTTC. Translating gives CSAEGRKSSYNEQFF.